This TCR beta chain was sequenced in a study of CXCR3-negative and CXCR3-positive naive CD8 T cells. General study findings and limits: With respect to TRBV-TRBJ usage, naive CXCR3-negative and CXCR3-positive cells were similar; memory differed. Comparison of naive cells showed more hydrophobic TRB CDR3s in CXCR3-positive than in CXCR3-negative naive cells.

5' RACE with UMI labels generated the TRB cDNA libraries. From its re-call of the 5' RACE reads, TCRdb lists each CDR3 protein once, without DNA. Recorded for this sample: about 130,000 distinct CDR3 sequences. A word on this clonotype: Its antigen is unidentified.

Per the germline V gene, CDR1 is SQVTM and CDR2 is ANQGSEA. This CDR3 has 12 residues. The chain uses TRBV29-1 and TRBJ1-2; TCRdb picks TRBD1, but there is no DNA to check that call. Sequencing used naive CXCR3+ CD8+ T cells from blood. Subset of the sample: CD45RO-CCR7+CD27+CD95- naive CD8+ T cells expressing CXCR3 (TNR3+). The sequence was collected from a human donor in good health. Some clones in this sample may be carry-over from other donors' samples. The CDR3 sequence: CSVKVGAHGYTF.